Listed below are T cell receptor beta chains from one sample, sequenced in a study of T cell responses to AZD1222 COVID-19 vaccine. The protocol was immunoSEQ multiplex PCR, while the TCRdb copy is restricted to in-frame clones and leaves out a portion. The sample consists of 45,000 to 60,000 clones, over 60% of them appearing once. This specimen consisted of peripheral blood, obtained on day 0 of AZD1222 vaccination. The receptor set was obtained from an adult in good health. CDR3s include the opening cysteine and the closing phenylalanine or tryptophan. Fields, in order: J gene, clone size, D gene, V gene, CDR3 protein, CDR3 DNA. A D gene is named only where the DNA matches it firmly. Not all rows give a size; the values are once, few, many and, for expanded clones, a class.

TRBJ1-1	.	.	TRBV19	CASSILRNTEAFF	TGTGCCAGTAGTATATTGAGGAACACTGAAGCTTTCTTT
TRBJ2-2	once	TRBD2	TRBV7-2	CASSQPTSATTGELFF	TGTGCCAGCAGCCAGCCCACTAGCGCAACCACCGGGGAGCTGTTTTTT
TRBJ2-7	.	TRBD1	TRBV28	CASSPQGFAFGYEQYF	TGTGCCAGCAGTCCACAGGGGTTCGCGTTCGGCTACGAGCAGTACTTC
TRBJ1-1	once	.	TRBV5-6	CASSLVVGASTNTEAFF	TGTGCCAGCAGCTTGGTGGTAGGGGCGTCCACCAACACTGAAGCTTTCTTT
TRBJ1-2	.	.	TRBV19	CASSIDSYYGYTF	TGTGCCAGTAGTATTGACAGTTACTATGGCTACACCTTC
TRBJ1-2	.	TRBD1	TRBV24-1	CATSGGQGIDYGYTF	TGTGCCACCAGTGGGGGACAGGGCATTGACTATGGCTACACCTTC
TRBJ1-2	.	.	TRBV4-2	CASSPGTHGYGYTF	TGTGCCAGCAGCCCCGGGACTCATGGCTATGGCTACACCTTC
TRBJ2-7	medium-sized	.	TRBV10-1	CANYSFIFAYEQYF	TGCGCCAACTACAGTTTCATATTTGCCTACGAGCAGTACTTC
TRBJ1-2	.	.	TRBV7-2	CASSLGGYGYTF	TGTGCCAGCAGCTTAGGCGGCTATGGCTACACCTTC
TRBJ1-4	.	.	TRBV7-2	CASSYQLGNEKLFF	TGTGCCAGCAGCTACCAATTGGGGAATGAAAAACTGTTTTTT
TRBJ2-4	.	.	TRBV3-1/TRBV3-2	CASSQGRGGIGKNIQYF	TGTGCCAGCAGCCAAGGGAGGGGGGGGATTGGCAAAAACATTCAGTACTTC
TRBJ1-5	.	.	TRBV2	CASSELSGTQPQHF	TGTGCCAGCAGTGAGTTGTCAGGGACCCAGCCCCAGCATTTT
TRBJ1-3	.	.	TRBV20-1	CSQHSGNTIYF	TGCAGTCAGCACTCTGGAAACACCATATATTTT
TRBJ2-3	.	TRBD2	TRBV27	CASSFQRDTDTQYF	TGTGCCAGCAGTTTCCAGCGGGACACAGATACGCAGTATTTT
TRBJ2-1	.	.	TRBV7-2	CASSLVANGGYNEQFF	TGTGCCAGCAGCTTAGTGGCTAACGGGGGCTACAATGAGCAGTTCTTC
TRBJ2-1	.	.	TRBV24-1	CATSAWSSYNEQFF	TGTGCCACCAGTGCCTGGAGCTCCTACAATGAGCAGTTCTTC
TRBJ2-3	.	.	TRBV19	CASSPPGDPDTQYF	TGTGCCAGTAGCCCCCCCGGGGACCCAGATACGCAGTATTTT
TRBJ1-4	.	.	TRBV19	CASSTQPTNEKLFF	TGTGCCAGTAGTACACAACCAACTAATGAAAAACTGTTTTTT
TRBJ2-7	medium-sized	.	TRBV3-1/TRBV3-2	CASSQESSAIYEQYF	TGTGCCAGCAGCCAAGAATCCAGCGCGATCTACGAGCAGTACTTC
TRBJ2-1	.	.	TRBV5-1	CASSSGYNEQFF	TGCGCCAGCAGCTCAGGGTACAATGAGCAGTTCTTC
TRBJ1-3	.	.	TRBV5-1	CASSLEQGNALSGNTIYF	TGCGCCAGCAGCTTGGAACAGGGCAACGCTCTGTCTGGAAACACCATATATTTT
TRBJ2-5	.	TRBD1	TRBV5-1	CASSLSGQGAETQYF	TGCGCCAGCAGCTTGTCGGGACAGGGTGCGGAGACCCAGTACTTC
TRBJ2-1	once	TRBD1	TRBV5-4	CASNTRQGVYNEQFF	TGTGCCAGCAACACTCGACAGGGGGTCTACAATGAGCAGTTCTTC
TRBJ1-3	.	.	TRBV2	CAKQTAPSSGNTIYF	TGTGCCAAGCAGACAGCTCCGAGCTCTGGAAACACCATATATTTT
TRBJ1-2	.	.	TRBV3-1/TRBV3-2	CASSQDRGGYGYTF	TGTGCCAGCAGCCAAGACAGGGGAGGCTATGGCTACACCTTC
TRBJ1-4	.	.	TRBV12-3/TRBV12-4	CASRGQGSEKLFF	TGTGCCAGTCGAGGGCAGGGCAGTGAAAAACTGTTTTTT
TRBJ1-6	.	TRBD1	TRBV15	CATSRAAGGESPLHF	TGTGCCACCAGCAGAGCGGCAGGGGGAGAATCACCCCTCCACTTT
TRBJ1-2	.	TRBD1	TRBV3-1/TRBV3-2	CASSGQEVGYTF	TGTGCCAGCAGTGGACAGGAGGTTGGCTACACCTTC
TRBJ1-2	.	.	TRBV3-1/TRBV3-2	CASSSSPQSPGGYTF	TGTGCCAGCAGCTCCTCCCCTCAATCGCCGGGTGGCTACACCTTC
TRBJ1-1	.	.	TRBV6-2/TRBV6-3	CASSRTAENTEAFF	TGTGCCAGCAGTCGGACAGCAGAGAACACTGAAGCTTTCTTT
TRBJ2-3	.	.	TRBV7-6	CASSLEGPYGTDTQYF	TGTGCCAGCAGCTTAGAGGGACCATATGGCACAGATACGCAGTATTTT
TRBJ1-1	.	TRBD1	TRBV9	CASSVGTVTEAFF	TGTGCCAGCAGCGTCGGGACAGTTACTGAAGCTTTCTTT